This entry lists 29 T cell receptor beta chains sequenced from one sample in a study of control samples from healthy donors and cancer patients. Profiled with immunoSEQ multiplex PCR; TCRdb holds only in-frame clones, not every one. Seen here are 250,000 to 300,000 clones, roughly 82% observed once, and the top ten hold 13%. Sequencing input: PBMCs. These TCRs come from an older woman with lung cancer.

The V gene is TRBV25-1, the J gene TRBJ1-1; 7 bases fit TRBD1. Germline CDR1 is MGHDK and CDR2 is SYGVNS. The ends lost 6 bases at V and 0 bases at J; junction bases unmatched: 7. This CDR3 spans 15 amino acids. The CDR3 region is CASRETGLLNTEAFF. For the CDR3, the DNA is TGTGCCAGCAGAGAGACAGGGCTGTTGAACACTGAAGCTTTCTTT.

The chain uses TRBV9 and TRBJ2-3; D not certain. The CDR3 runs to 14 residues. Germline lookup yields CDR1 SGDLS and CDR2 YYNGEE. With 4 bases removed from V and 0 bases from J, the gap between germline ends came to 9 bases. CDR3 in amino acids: CASSFGVSTDTQYF. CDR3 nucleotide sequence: TGTGCCAGCAGCTTCGGAGTGAGCACAGATACGCAGTATTTT.

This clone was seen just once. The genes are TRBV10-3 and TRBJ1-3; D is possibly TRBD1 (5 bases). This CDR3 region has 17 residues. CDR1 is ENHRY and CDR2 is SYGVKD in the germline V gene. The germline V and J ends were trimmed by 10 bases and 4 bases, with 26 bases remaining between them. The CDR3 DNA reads TGTGCCACCCAAGACAGTCAGAGCGCATATAGAGGAAACACCATATATTTT. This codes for CATQDSQSAYRGNTIYF.

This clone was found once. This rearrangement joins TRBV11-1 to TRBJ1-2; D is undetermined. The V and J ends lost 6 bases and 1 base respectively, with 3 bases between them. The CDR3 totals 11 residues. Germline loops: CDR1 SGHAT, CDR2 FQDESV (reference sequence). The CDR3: CASSSNYGYTF. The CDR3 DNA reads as TGTGCCAGCAGTAGTAACTATGGCTACACCTTC. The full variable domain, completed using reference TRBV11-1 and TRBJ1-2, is EAEVAQSPRYKITEKSQAVAFWCDPISGHATLYWYRQILGQGPELLVQFQDESVVDDSQLPKDRFSAERLKGVDSTLKIQPAELGDSAMYLCASSSNYGYTFGSGTRLTVV.

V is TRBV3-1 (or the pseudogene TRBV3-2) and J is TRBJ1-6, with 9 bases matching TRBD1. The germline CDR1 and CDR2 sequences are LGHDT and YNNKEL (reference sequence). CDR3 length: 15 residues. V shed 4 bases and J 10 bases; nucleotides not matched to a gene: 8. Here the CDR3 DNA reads TGTGCCAGCAGCCCTTCACAGGGGGCCAACTCACCCCTCCACTTT. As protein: CASSPSQGANSPLHF.

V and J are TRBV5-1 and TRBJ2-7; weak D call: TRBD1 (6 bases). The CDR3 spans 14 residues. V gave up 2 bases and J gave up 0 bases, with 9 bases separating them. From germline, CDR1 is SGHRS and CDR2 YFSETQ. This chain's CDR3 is CASSFWDTSYEQYF. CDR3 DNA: TGCGCCAGCAGCTTTTGGGACACCTCCTACGAGCAGTACTTC. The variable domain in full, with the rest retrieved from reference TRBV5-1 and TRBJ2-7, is KAGVTQTPRYLIKTRGQQVTLSCSPISGHRSVSWYQQTPGQGLQFLFEYFSETQRNKGNFPGRFSGRQFSNSRSEMNVSTLELGDSALYLCASSFWDTSYEQYFGPGTRLTVT.

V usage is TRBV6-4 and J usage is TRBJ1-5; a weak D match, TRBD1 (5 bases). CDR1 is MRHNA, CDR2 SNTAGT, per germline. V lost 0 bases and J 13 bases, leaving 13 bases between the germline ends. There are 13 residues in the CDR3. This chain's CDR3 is CASSDSPGTGQHF. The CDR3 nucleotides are TGTGCCAGCAGTGACTCCCCCGGGACTGGGCAGCATTTT.

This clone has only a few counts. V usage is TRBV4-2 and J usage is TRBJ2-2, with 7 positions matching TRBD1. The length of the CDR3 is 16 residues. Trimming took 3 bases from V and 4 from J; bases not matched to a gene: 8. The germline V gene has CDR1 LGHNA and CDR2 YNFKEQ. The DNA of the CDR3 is TGTGCCAGCAGCCACCGGGACAGTGACCCCACCGGGGAGCTGTTTTTT. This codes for CASSHRDSDPTGELFF.

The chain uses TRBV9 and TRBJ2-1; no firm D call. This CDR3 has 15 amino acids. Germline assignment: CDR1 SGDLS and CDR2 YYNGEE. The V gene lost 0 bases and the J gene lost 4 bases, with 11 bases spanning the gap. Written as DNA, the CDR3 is TGTGCCAGCAGCGTAGACTCTGGAGCTTACAATGAGCAGTTCTTC. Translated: CASSVDSGAYNEQFF.

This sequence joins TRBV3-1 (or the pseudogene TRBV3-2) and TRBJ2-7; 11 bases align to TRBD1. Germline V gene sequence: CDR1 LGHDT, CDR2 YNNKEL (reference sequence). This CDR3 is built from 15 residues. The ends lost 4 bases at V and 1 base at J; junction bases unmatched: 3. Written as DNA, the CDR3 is TGTGCCAGCAGCCTTGGGACAGGGGGTTCCTACGAGCAGTACTTC. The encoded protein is CASSLGTGGSYEQYF.

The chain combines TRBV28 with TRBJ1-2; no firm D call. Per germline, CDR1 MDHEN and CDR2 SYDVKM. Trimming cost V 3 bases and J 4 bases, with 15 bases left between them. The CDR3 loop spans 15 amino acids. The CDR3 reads CASSLSQRARYGYTF. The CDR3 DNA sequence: TGTGCCAGCAGTTTGTCCCAACGCGCTCGCTATGGCTACACCTTC.

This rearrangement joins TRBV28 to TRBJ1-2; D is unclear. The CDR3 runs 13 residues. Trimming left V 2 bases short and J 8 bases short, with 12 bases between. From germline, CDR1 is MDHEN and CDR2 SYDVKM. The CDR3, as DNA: TGTGCCAGCAGTTTACCGATAATAGGGGGCTACACCTTC. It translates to CASSLPIIGGYTF.

CDR3 residues: CASREIGTGACNEQFF. The CDR3 DNA reads TGTGCCAGCAGGGAAATCGGGACAGGGGCATGCAATGAGCAGTTCTTC. This rearrangement joins TRBV21-1 to TRBJ2-1; TRBD1, the table's D call, lacks a check against the DNA. TRBV21-1 has pseudogene status. CDR3 length: 16 amino acids.

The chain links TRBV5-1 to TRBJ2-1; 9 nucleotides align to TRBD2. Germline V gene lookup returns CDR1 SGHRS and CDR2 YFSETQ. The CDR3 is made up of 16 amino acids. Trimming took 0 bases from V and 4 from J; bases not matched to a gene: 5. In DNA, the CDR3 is TGCGCCAGCAGCTTGGCTCCGACTAGCGGTTACAATGAGCAGTTCTTC. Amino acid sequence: CASSLAPTSGYNEQFF.

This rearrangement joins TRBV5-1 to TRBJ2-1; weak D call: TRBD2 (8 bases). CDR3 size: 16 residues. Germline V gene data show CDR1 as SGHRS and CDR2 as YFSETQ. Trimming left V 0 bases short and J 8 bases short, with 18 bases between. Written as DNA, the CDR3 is TGCGCCAGCAGCTTGGAACTAGCGGCAGGGGGAGATGAGCAGTTCTTC. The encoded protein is CASSLELAAGGDEQFF.

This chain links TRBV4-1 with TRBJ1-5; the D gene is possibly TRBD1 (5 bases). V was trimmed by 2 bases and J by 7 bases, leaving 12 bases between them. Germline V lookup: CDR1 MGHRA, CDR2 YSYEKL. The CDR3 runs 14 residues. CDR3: CASSQRPEGQPQHF. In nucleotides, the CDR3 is TGCGCCAGCAGCCAACGACCAGAGGGGCAGCCCCAGCATTTT.

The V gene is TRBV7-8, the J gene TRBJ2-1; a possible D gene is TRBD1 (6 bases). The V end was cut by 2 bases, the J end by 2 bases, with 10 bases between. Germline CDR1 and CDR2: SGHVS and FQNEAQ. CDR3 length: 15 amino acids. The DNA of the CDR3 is TGTGCCAGCAGCTTATATGAGGGGGCCTACAATGAGCAGTTCTTC. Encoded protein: CASSLYEGAYNEQFF. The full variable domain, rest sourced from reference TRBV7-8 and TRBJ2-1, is GAGVSQSPRYKVAKRGQDVALRCDPISGHVSLFWYQQALGQGPEFLTYFQNEAQLDKSGLPSDRFFAERPEGSVSTLKIQRTQQEDSAVYLCASSLYEGAYNEQFFGPGTRLTVL.

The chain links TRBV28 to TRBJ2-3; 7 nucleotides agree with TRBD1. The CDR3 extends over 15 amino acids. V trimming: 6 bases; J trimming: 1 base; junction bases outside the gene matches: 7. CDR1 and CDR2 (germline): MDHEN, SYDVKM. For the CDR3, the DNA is TGTGCCAGCAGCACAACAGGGGAAGGCACAGATACGCAGTATTTT. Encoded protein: CASSTTGEGTDTQYF.

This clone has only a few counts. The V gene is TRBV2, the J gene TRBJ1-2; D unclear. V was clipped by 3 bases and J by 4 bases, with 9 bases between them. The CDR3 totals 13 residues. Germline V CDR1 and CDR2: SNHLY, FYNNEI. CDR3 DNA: TGTGCCAGCAGTGATGCGTCCTTCTATGGCTACACCTTC. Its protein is CASSDASFYGYTF.

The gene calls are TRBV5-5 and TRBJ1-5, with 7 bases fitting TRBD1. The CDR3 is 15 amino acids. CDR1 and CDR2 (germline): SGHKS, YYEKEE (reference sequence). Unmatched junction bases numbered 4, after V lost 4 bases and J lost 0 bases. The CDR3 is CASSPTGFSNQPQHF. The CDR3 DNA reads TGTGCCAGCAGCCCGACAGGGTTTAGCAATCAGCCCCAGCATTTT.

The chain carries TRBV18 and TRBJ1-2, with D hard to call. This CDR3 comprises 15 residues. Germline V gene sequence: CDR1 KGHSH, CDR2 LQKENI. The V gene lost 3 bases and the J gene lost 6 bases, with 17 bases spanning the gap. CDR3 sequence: CASSPSSWVGDGYTF. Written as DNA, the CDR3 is TGTGCCAGCTCACCTAGCTCGTGGGTAGGTGATGGCTACACCTTC. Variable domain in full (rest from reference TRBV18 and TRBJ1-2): NAGVMQNPRHLVRRRGQEARLRCSPMKGHSHVYWYRQLPEEGLKFMVYLQKENIIDESGMPKERFSAEFPKEGPSILRIQQVVRGDSAAYFCASSPSSWVGDGYTFGSGTRLTVV.

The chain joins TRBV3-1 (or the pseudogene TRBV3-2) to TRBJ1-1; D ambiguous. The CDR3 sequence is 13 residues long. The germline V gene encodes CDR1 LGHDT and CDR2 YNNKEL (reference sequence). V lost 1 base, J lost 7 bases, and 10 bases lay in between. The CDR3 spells CASSQGYGGEAFF. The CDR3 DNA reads TGTGCCAGCAGCCAAGGCTACGGTGGTGAAGCTTTCTTT.

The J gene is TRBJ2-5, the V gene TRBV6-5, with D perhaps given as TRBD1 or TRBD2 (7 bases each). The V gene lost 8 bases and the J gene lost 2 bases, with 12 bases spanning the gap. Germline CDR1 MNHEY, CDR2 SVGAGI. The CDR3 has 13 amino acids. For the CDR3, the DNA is TGTGCCAGCGGGGGGGACAGACAAGAGACCCAGTACTTC. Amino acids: CASGGDRQETQYF.

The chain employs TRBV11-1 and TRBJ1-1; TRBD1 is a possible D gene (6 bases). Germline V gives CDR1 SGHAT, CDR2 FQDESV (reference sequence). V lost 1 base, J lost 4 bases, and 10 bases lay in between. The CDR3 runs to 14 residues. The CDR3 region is CASSLEQGGTEAFF. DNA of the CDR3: TGTGCCAGCAGCTTAGAACAGGGAGGCACTGAAGCTTTCTTT.

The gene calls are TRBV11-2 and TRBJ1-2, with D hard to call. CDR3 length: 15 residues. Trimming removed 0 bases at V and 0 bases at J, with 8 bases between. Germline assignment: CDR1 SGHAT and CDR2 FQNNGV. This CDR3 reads CASSLDPSANYGYTF. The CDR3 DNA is TGTGCCAGCAGCTTAGATCCGTCAGCTAACTATGGCTACACCTTC.

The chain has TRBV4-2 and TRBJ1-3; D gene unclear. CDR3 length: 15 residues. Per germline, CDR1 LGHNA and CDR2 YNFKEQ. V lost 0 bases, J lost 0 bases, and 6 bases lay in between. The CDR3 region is CASSQDPFSGNTIYF. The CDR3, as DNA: TGTGCCAGCAGCCAAGACCCGTTCTCTGGAAACACCATATATTTT.

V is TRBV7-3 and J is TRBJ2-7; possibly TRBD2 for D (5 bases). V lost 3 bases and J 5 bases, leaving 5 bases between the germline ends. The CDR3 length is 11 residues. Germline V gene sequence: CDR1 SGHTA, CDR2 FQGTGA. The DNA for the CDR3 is TGTGCCAGCAGCTTGGGAGACGAGCAGTACTTC. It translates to CASSLGDEQYF. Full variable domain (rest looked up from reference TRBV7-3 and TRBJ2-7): GAGVSQTPSNKVTEKGKYVELRCDPISGHTALYWYRQSLGQGPEFLIYFQGTGAADDSGLPNDRFFAVRPEGSVSTLKIQRTERGDSAVYLCASSLGDEQYFGPGTRLTVT.

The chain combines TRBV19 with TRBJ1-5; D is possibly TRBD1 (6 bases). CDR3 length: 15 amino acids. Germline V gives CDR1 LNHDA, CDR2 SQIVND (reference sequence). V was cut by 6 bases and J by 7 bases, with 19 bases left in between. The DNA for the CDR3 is TGTGCCAGTAGGTATACAGGGAGGGTACGGCAGCCCCAGCATTTT. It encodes CASRYTGRVRQPQHF. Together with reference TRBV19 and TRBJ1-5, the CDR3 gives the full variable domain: DGGITQSPKYLFRKEGQNVTLSCEQNLNHDAMYWYRQDPGQGLRLIYYSQIVNDFQKGDIAEGYSVSREKKESFPLTVTSAQKNPTAFYLCASRYTGRVRQPQHFGDGTRLSIL.

CDR3 sequence reads: CASSKGQIQETQYF. The DNA of the CDR3 is TGTGCCAGCAGCAAAGGGCAGATCCAAGAGACCCAGTACTTC. The chain is built from TRBV21-1 and TRBJ2-5; TRBD1 is taken as the D call from the table, unchecked against the DNA. TRBV21-1 is listed as a pseudogene. The length of the CDR3 is 14 residues.